The 2 T cell receptor beta chains in this list originate from one sample, sequenced in a study of preoperative IRX-2 immunotherapy in early breast cancer. The method was immunoSEQ multiplex PCR; TCRdb's version includes in-frame clones alone and lacks a portion of them. The sample holds about 28,000 clones, 65% to 85% seen once. Treatment defined: preoperative locoregional IRX-2 cytokine immunotherapy. This specimen was taken from a patient treated with IRX-2 immunotherapy. These receptors were collected from a human donor with breast cancer.

This chain uses TRBV6-8 with TRBJ2-5; 10 nucleotides agree with TRBD2. The trim removed 6 bases at V and 5 bases at J, leaving 6 bases unmatched. The CDR3 extends over 14 amino acids. Germline V lookup: CDR1 MNHGY, CDR2 SAAAGT. The CDR3 region has the DNA TGTGCCAGCAGGGCTCTAGCGGGAGTTGAGACCCAGTACTTC. Its protein is CASRALAGVETQYF.

The rearrangement uses TRBV18 and TRBJ2-7; tentative D call: TRBD2 (6 bases). This CDR3 comprises 14 residues. V lost 2 bases and J 5 bases, leaving 13 bases between the germline ends. The germline V gene encodes CDR1 KGHSH and CDR2 LQKENI. CDR3 sequence reads: CASSPTGGDHEQYF. CDR3 sequence (DNA): TGTGCCAGCTCACCAACTGGAGGGGACCACGAGCAGTACTTC.